These T cell receptor beta chains were read from a single sample in a study of lymphopenia after photon versus proton radiotherapy. TCRdb's copy holds only in-frame clones and misses some; the assay was immunoSEQ multiplex PCR. The table has roughly 67,000 clones, roughly 93% seen once. This sample comprised peripheral blood, obtained from a patient treated with photon-based radiotherapy. All receptors come from a woman in her seventies with pancreatic cancer. Each CDR3 is given with its conserved first and last residue. A D gene is named only where the DNA matches it firmly. Not all rows give a size; the values are once, few, many and, for expanded clones, a class.

j_gene: TRBJ2-2
d_gene: TRBD2
abundance: -
v_gene: TRBV5-4
CDR3nt: TGTGCCAGCAGCTTGTTGGCTAGCGGGGACACCGGGGAGCTGTTTTTT
CDR3aa: CASSLLASGDTGELFF

j_gene: TRBJ1-1
d_gene: -
abundance: -
v_gene: TRBV28
CDR3nt: TGTGCCAGCAGCCCTGACAGGTTGAACACTGAAGCTTTCTTT
CDR3aa: CASSPDRLNTEAFF

j_gene: TRBJ2-3
d_gene: -
abundance: -
v_gene: TRBV5-1
CDR3nt: TGCGCCAGCAGCTTGGTCCCGGGATCCACAGATACGCAGTATTTT
CDR3aa: CASSLVPGSTDTQYF

j_gene: TRBJ2-1
d_gene: -
abundance: -
v_gene: TRBV11-2
CDR3nt: TGTGCCAGCAGATTAAGCGGACGCTCCTACAATGAGCAGTTCTTC
CDR3aa: CASRLSGRSYNEQFF

j_gene: TRBJ2-6
d_gene: -
abundance: -
v_gene: TRBV28
CDR3nt: TGTGCCAGCAGTCGCGGGCGCTCTGGGGCCAACGTCCTGACTTTC
CDR3aa: CASSRGRSGANVLTF

j_gene: TRBJ1-1
d_gene: -
abundance: once
v_gene: TRBV30
CDR3nt: TGTGCCTGGAACCGTGGGGCAGGCGACACTGAAGCTTTCTTT
CDR3aa: CAWNRGAGDTEAFF

j_gene: TRBJ1-1
d_gene: -
abundance: few
v_gene: TRBV28
CDR3nt: TGTGCCAGTTACAGTAACACTGAAGCTTTCTTT
CDR3aa: CASYSNTEAFF

j_gene: TRBJ2-7
d_gene: TRBD1
abundance: -
v_gene: TRBV19
CDR3nt: TGTGCCAGTAGTATTCGGGACAGCCCCTACGAGCAGTACTTC
CDR3aa: CASSIRDSPYEQYF

j_gene: TRBJ2-1
d_gene: TRBD2
abundance: few
v_gene: TRBV5-1
CDR3nt: TGCGCCAGCAGCTTGGGGGTCGTTCCGGGACTAGCGGGGCGTCCTAAAGACAATGAGCAGTTCTTC
CDR3aa: CASSLGVVPGLAGRPKDNEQFF

j_gene: TRBJ2-7
d_gene: TRBD1
abundance: -
v_gene: TRBV7-2
CDR3nt: TGTGCCAGCAGCTTAGCGGCAGGGGGTTTGGACGAGCAGTACTTC
CDR3aa: CASSLAAGGLDEQYF

j_gene: TRBJ1-3
d_gene: -
abundance: -
v_gene: TRBV4-2
CDR3nt: TGTGCCAGCAGCCAAGAAAGGACAGTCTCTGGAAACACCATATATTTT
CDR3aa: CASSQERTVSGNTIYF

j_gene: TRBJ2-3
d_gene: TRBD2
abundance: -
v_gene: TRBV10-3
CDR3nt: TGTGCCATATTCCTAAGCGGGATGGCAGATACGCAGTATTTT
CDR3aa: CAIFLSGMADTQYF

j_gene: TRBJ1-6
d_gene: TRBD1
abundance: -
v_gene: TRBV14
CDR3nt: TGTGCCAGCAGCCGAACGACAGGGACTAATTCACCCCTCCACTTT
CDR3aa: CASSRTTGTNSPLHF

j_gene: TRBJ2-1
d_gene: -
abundance: -
v_gene: TRBV7-2
CDR3nt: TGTGCCAGCAGCTTACCGCCCGGGCGGATAGACAATGAGCAGTTCTTC
CDR3aa: CASSLPPGRIDNEQFF

j_gene: TRBJ2-5
d_gene: -
abundance: -
v_gene: TRBV7-9
CDR3nt: TGTGCCAGCAGCGCTCGCGGAGGGCGAGAGACCCAGTACTTC
CDR3aa: CASSARGGRETQYF

j_gene: TRBJ1-1
d_gene: -
abundance: -
v_gene: TRBV2
CDR3nt: TGTGCCAGAAAGGGACAAATGAACACTGAAGCTTTCTTT
CDR3aa: CARKGQMNTEAFF

j_gene: TRBJ2-4
d_gene: TRBD2
abundance: once
v_gene: TRBV4-2
CDR3nt: TGTGCCAGCAGCCAAGAGGCACTAGCGGGAGCTCAGTACTTC
CDR3aa: CASSQEALAGAQYF

j_gene: TRBJ2-7
d_gene: -
abundance: -
v_gene: TRBV19
CDR3nt: TGTGCCAGTAGTATAGCTCCCCCAGGTGGATACGAGCAGTACTTC
CDR3aa: CASSIAPPGGYEQYF

j_gene: TRBJ2-7
d_gene: -
abundance: -
v_gene: TRBV21-1
CDR3nt: TGTGCCAGCAGCAAATTGTGCGGGCTAGCGGGAGTCGAGCAGTACTTC
CDR3aa: CASSKLCGLAGVEQYF

j_gene: TRBJ1-2
d_gene: -
abundance: -
v_gene: TRBV28
CDR3nt: TGTGCCACCCCCCGGGGCGCCGGCTATGGCTACACCTTC
CDR3aa: CATPRGAGYGYTF

j_gene: TRBJ1-2
d_gene: -
abundance: -
v_gene: TRBV19
CDR3nt: TGTGCCAGTAGTCCTAATCCACAGAATGGCTACACCTTC
CDR3aa: CASSPNPQNGYTF

j_gene: TRBJ2-7
d_gene: TRBD2
abundance: once
v_gene: TRBV5-4
CDR3nt: TGTGCCAGCAGCGTAGTAGCGGGAGAATTTGAGCAGTACTTC
CDR3aa: CASSVVAGEFEQYF

j_gene: TRBJ1-5
d_gene: TRBD1
abundance: -
v_gene: TRBV4-2
CDR3nt: TGTGCCAGCAGCCAACCGACAGGGGACGGCAATCAGCCCCAGCATTTT
CDR3aa: CASSQPTGDGNQPQHF

j_gene: TRBJ1-4
d_gene: -
abundance: -
v_gene: TRBV29-1
CDR3nt: TGCAGCGTTGTTCATAATGAAAAACTGTTTTTT
CDR3aa: CSVVHNEKLFF

j_gene: TRBJ1-5
d_gene: -
abundance: -
v_gene: TRBV2
CDR3nt: TGTGCCAGCAGTGAAACACCAGGTGGCAATCAGCCCCAGCATTTT
CDR3aa: CASSETPGGNQPQHF

j_gene: TRBJ2-7
d_gene: TRBD1
abundance: once
v_gene: TRBV5-1
CDR3nt: TGCGCCAGCAGCCGGCGACAGGGGCCTGGGACCTACGAGCAGTACTTC
CDR3aa: CASSRRQGPGTYEQYF

j_gene: TRBJ2-1
d_gene: TRBD2
abundance: -
v_gene: TRBV5-1
CDR3nt: TGCGCCAGCAGCTTGGAGACTAGCGTATACAATGAGCAGTTCTTC
CDR3aa: CASSLETSVYNEQFF

j_gene: TRBJ2-2
d_gene: -
abundance: -
v_gene: TRBV6-5
CDR3nt: TGTGCCAGCAGTTACTTGTTTGGGGAGCTGTTTTTT
CDR3aa: CASSYLFGELFF

j_gene: TRBJ2-7
d_gene: -
abundance: -
v_gene: TRBV11-2
CDR3nt: TGTGCCAGCAGCTCCTGGACCGAGCAGTACTTC
CDR3aa: CASSSWTEQYF

j_gene: TRBJ2-7
d_gene: -
abundance: -
v_gene: TRBV14
CDR3nt: TGTGCCAGCAGCCAGCCGTGGGGCAACGAGCAGTACTTC
CDR3aa: CASSQPWGNEQYF

j_gene: TRBJ2-7
d_gene: -
abundance: -
v_gene: TRBV4-1
CDR3nt: TGCGCCAGCAGCCAAGATATGGGGGCGTCTTACGAGCAGTACTTC
CDR3aa: CASSQDMGASYEQYF

j_gene: TRBJ2-1
d_gene: -
abundance: -
v_gene: TRBV7-2
CDR3nt: TGTGCCAGCAGCCCCGGGACTCCCTCCTACAATGAGCAGTTCTTC
CDR3aa: CASSPGTPSYNEQFF

j_gene: TRBJ2-1
d_gene: TRBD2
abundance: -
v_gene: TRBV2
CDR3nt: TGTGCCAGCAGGTCTAGCGGGGTATCCGGTGAGCAGTTCTTC
CDR3aa: CASRSSGVSGEQFF

j_gene: TRBJ1-3
d_gene: -
abundance: -
v_gene: TRBV19
CDR3nt: TGTGCCAGTAGTATAGGAGCTGGAAACACCATATATTTT
CDR3aa: CASSIGAGNTIYF

j_gene: TRBJ2-2
d_gene: TRBD1
abundance: -
v_gene: TRBV5-4
CDR3nt: TGTGCCAGCAGAGCAGGACAGGGGTACACCGGGGAGCTGTTTTTT
CDR3aa: CASRAGQGYTGELFF

j_gene: TRBJ1-2
d_gene: -
abundance: few
v_gene: TRBV15
CDR3nt: TGTGCCACCAGCAGAGCGGAGAGCGATGGCTACACCTTC
CDR3aa: CATSRAESDGYTF

j_gene: TRBJ2-3
d_gene: -
abundance: -
v_gene: TRBV30
CDR3nt: TGTGCCTGGAGTCCGAGAGATACGCAGTATTTT
CDR3aa: CAWSPRDTQYF

j_gene: TRBJ2-3
d_gene: TRBD2
abundance: -
v_gene: TRBV5-4
CDR3nt: TGTGCCAGCAGTCCTACTAGCGGGAGCACAGATACGCAGTATTTT
CDR3aa: CASSPTSGSTDTQYF

j_gene: TRBJ1-2
d_gene: TRBD1
abundance: -
v_gene: TRBV2
CDR3nt: TGTGCCAGCAGTCCCGGACAGGGAAACTATGGCTACACCTTC
CDR3aa: CASSPGQGNYGYTF

j_gene: TRBJ1-5
d_gene: TRBD1
abundance: -
v_gene: TRBV18
CDR3nt: TGTGCCAGCTCACAGGGACAGGGGATAACTCAGCCCCAGCATTTT
CDR3aa: CASSQGQGITQPQHF

j_gene: TRBJ2-1
d_gene: TRBD2
abundance: -
v_gene: TRBV9
CDR3nt: TGTGCCAGCAGCCACACTAGCGGACACCCGGTGGATGAGCAGTTCTTC
CDR3aa: CASSHTSGHPVDEQFF

j_gene: TRBJ2-3
d_gene: -
abundance: -
v_gene: TRBV28
CDR3nt: TGTGCCAGCAGTTTAACCTTGCGGCGGAGCACAGATACGCAGTATTTT
CDR3aa: CASSLTLRRSTDTQYF

j_gene: TRBJ1-4
d_gene: TRBD1
abundance: -
v_gene: TRBV30
CDR3nt: TGTGCCTGGAGTGAGGGCCCGACAGGGTCCGGTGAAAAACTGTTTTTT
CDR3aa: CAWSEGPTGSGEKLFF

j_gene: TRBJ2-3
d_gene: TRBD2
abundance: -
v_gene: TRBV9
CDR3nt: TGTGCCAGCAGCGTAGCGGCTAGCGGGATAACAGATACGCAGTATTTT
CDR3aa: CASSVAASGITDTQYF

j_gene: TRBJ1-3
d_gene: -
abundance: once
v_gene: TRBV7-3
CDR3nt: TGTGCCAGCAGCTTATTTCCTTCCGGAAACACCATATATTTT
CDR3aa: CASSLFPSGNTIYF

j_gene: TRBJ1-5
d_gene: TRBD1
abundance: few
v_gene: TRBV5-4
CDR3nt: TGTGCCAGCAGCCAAGAACCGGGACAGGGGAATCAGCCCCAGCATTTT
CDR3aa: CASSQEPGQGNQPQHF

j_gene: TRBJ2-5
d_gene: TRBD1
abundance: -
v_gene: TRBV15
CDR3nt: TGTGCCACCAGTAGCACAGGGGGAGAGACCCAGTACTTC
CDR3aa: CATSSTGGETQYF

j_gene: TRBJ1-1
d_gene: -
abundance: -
v_gene: TRBV7-8
CDR3nt: TGTGCCAGCAGCTTATCCGCACTGAACACTGAAGCTTTCTTT
CDR3aa: CASSLSALNTEAFF

j_gene: TRBJ2-1
d_gene: TRBD2
abundance: -
v_gene: TRBV18
CDR3nt: TGTGCCAGCTCATCCGGGACTAGCGGGAGTTTGTCCTACAATGAGCAGTTCTTC
CDR3aa: CASSSGTSGSLSYNEQFF

j_gene: TRBJ2-6
d_gene: -
abundance: -
v_gene: TRBV5-8
CDR3nt: TGTGCCAGCAGCTTCCGCGGCTCTGGGGCCAACGTCCTGACTTTC
CDR3aa: CASSFRGSGANVLTF